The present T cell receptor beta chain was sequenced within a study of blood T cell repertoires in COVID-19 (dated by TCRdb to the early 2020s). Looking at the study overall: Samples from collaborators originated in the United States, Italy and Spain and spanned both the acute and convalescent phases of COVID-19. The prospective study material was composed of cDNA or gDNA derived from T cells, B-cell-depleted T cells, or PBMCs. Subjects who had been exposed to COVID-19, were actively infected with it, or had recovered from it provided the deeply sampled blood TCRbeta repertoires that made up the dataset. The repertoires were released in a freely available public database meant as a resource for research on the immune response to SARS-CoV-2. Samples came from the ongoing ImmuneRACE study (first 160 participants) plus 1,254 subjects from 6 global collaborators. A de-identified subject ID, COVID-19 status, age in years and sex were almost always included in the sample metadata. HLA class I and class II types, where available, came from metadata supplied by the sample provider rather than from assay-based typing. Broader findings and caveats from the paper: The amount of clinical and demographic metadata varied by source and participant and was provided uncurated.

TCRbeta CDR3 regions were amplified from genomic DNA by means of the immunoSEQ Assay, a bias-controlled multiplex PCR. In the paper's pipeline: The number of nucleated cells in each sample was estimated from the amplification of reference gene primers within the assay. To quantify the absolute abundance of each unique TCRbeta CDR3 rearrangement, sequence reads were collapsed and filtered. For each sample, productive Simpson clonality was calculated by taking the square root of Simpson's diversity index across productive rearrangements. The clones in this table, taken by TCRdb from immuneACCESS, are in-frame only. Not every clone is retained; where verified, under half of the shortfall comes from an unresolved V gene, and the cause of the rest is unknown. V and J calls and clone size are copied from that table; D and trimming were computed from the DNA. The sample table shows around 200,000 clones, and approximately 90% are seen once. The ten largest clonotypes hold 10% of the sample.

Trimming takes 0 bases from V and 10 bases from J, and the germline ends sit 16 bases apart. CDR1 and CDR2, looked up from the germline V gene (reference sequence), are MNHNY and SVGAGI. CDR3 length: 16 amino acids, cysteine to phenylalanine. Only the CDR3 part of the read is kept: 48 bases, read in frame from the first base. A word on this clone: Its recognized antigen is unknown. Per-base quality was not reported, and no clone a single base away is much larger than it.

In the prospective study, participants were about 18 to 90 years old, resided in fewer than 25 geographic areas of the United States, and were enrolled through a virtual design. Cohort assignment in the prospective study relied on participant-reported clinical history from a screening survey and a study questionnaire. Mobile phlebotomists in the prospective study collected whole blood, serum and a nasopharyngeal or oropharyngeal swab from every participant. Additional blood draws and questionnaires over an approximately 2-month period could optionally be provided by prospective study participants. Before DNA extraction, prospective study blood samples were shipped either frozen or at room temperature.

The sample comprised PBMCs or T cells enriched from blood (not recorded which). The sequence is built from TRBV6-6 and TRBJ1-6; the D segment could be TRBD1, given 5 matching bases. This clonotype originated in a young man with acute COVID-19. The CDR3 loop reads CASSYSGLPSGSPLHF. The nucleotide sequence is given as TGTGCCAGCAGTTACTCGGGACTGCCCTCGGGGTCACCCCTCCACTTT.